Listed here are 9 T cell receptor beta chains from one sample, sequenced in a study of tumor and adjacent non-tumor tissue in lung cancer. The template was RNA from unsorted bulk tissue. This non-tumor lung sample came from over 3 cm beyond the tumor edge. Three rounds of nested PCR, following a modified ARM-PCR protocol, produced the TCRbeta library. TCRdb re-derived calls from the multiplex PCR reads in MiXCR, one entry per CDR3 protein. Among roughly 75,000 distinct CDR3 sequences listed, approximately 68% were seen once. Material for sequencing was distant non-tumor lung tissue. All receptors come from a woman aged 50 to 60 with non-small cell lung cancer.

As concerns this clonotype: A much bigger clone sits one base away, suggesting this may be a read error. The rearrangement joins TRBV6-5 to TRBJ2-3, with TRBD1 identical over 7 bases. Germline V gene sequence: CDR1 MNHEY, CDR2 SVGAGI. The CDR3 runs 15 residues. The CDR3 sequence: CVSSRTGRDTDTQYF. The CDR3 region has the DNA TGTGTCAGCAGCCGGACAGGAAGGGACACAGATACGCAGTATTTT.

CDR3 loop: CASSPGLAGVYEQYF. The CDR3 DNA reads as TGTGCCAGCAGCCCGGGACTAGCGGGAGTTTACGAGCAGTACTTC. The rearrangement uses TRBV14 and TRBJ2-7; 14 bases agree with TRBD2. This CDR3 contains 15 residues. With 4 bases clipped from V and 4 bases from J, the junction kept 3 bases outside the gene matches. CDR1 is SGHDN, CDR2 FVKESK, per germline.

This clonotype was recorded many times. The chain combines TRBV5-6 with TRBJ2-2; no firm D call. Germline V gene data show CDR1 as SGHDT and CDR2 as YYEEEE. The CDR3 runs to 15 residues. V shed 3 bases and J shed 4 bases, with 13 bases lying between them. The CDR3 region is CASSYRSTGTGELFF. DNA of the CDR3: TGTGCCAGCAGCTACCGATCGACGGGCACCGGGGAGCTGTTTTTT.

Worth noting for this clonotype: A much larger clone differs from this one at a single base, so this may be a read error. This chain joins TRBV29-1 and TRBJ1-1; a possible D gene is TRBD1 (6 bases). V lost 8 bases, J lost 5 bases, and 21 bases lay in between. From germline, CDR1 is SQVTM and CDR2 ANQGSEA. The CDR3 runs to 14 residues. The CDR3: CSLRPGTLGTEAFF. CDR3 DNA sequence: TGCAGCCTACGCCCCGGGACACTCGGGACTGAAGCTTTCTTT.

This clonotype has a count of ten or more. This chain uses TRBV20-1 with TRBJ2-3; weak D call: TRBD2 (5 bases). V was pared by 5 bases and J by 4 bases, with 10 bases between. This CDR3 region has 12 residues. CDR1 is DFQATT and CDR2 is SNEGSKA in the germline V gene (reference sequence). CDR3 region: CSAYRGSDTQYF. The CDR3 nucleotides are TGCAGTGCTTATCGGGGATCAGATACGCAGTATTTT.

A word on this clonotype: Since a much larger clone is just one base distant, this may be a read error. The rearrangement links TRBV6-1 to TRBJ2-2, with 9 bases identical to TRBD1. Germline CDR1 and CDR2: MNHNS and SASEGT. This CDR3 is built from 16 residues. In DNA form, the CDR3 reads TGTGCCAGCAGTAAATCGGGACAGGGAAACACCGGGAAGCTGTTTTTT. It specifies CASSKSGQGNTGKLFF.

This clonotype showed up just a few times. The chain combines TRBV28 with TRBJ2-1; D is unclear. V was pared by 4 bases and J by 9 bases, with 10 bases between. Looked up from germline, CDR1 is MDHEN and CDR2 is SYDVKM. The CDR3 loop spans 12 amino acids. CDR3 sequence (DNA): TGTGCCAGCAGTTCAAGACTTGGTGAGCAGTTCTTC. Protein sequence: CASSSRLGEQFF.

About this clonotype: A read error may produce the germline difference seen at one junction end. DNA of the CDR3: TGTGTCAGCAGTTATCCCCCCCCGCTAGCGGGAGAAGAGGAGCAGTACTTC. As protein: CVSSYPPPLAGEEEQYF. The chain has TRBV6-2 or TRBV6-3 and TRBJ2-7; the match to TRBD2 covers 10 bases. Germline CDR1 is MNHEY and CDR2 is SVGEGT. The CDR3 is 17 amino acids.

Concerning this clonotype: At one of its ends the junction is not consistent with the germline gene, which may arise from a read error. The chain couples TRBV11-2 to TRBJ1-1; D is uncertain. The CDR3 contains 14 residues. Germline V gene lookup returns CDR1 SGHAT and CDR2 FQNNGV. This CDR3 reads CVSVMDVGYTEAFF. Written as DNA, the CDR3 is TGTGTCAGCGTTATGGACGTGGGGTACACTGAAGCTTTCTTT. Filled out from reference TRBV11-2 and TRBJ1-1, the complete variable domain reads EAGVAQSPRYKIIEKRQSVAFWCNPISGHATLYWYQQILGQGPKLLIQFQNNGVVDDSQLPKDRFSAERLKGVDSTLKIQPAKLEDSAVYLCVSVMDVGYTEAFFGQGTRLTVV.